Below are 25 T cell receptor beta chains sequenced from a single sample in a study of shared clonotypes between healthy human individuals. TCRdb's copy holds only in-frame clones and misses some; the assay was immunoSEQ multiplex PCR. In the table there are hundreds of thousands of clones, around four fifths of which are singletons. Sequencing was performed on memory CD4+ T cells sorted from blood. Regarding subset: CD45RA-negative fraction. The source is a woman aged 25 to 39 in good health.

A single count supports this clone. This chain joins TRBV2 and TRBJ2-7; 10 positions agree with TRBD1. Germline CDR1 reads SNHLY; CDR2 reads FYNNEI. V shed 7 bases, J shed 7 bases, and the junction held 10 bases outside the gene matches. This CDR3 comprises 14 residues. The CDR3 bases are TGTGCCAGCATGTCCGACAGGGGGCCTTTGGAGCAGTACTTC. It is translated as CASMSDRGPLEQYF. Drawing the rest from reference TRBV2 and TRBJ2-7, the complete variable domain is EPEVTQTPSHQVTQMGQEVILRCVPISNHLYFYWYRQILGQKVEFLVSFYNNEISEKSEIFDDQFSVERPDGSNFTLKIRSTKLEDSAMYFCASMSDRGPLEQYFGPGTRLTVT.

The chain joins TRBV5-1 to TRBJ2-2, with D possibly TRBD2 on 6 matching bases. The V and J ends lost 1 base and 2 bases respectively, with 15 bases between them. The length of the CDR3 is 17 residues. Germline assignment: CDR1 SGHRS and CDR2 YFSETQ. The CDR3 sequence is CASSLSLLASNTGELFF. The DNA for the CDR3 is TGCGCCAGCAGCTTGTCCCTGCTAGCGAGTAACACCGGGGAGCTGTTTTTT.

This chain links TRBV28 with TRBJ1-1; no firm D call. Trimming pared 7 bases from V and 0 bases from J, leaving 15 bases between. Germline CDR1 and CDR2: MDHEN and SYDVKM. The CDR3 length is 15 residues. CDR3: CASIGGIILNTEAFF. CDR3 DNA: TGTGCCAGCATTGGAGGGATTATACTGAACACTGAAGCTTTCTTT.

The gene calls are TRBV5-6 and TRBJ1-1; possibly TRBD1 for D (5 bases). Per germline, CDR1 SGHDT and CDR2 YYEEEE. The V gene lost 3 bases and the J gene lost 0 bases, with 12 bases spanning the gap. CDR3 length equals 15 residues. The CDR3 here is CASSSTTDMNTEAFF. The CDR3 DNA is TGTGCCAGCAGCTCGACGACAGATATGAACACTGAAGCTTTCTTT.

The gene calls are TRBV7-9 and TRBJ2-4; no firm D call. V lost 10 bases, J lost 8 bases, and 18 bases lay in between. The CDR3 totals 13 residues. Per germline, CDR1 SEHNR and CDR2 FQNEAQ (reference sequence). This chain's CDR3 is CATRSGPEDIQYF. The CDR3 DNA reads TGTGCCACCCGCTCGGGCCCAGAGGACATTCAGTACTTC.

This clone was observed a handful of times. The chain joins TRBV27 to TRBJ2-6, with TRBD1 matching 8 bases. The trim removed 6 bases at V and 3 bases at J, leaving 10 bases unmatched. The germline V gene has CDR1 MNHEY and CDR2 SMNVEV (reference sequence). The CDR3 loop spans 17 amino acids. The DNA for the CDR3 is TGTGCCAGCAGACACGAAGGGACAGGCGGTGGGGCCAACGTCCTGACTTTC. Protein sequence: CASRHEGTGGGANVLTF. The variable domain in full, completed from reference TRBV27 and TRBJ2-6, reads EAQVTQNPRYLITVTGKKLTVTCSQNMNHEYMSWYRQDPGLGLRQIYYSMNVEVTDKGDVPEGYKVSRKEKRNFPLILESPSPNQTSLYFCASRHEGTGGGANVLTFGAGSRLTVL.

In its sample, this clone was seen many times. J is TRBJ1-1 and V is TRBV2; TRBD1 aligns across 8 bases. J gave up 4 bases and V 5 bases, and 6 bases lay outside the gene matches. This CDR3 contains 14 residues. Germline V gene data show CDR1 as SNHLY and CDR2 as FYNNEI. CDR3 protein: CASSTTGVVTEAFF. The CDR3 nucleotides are TGTGCCAGCAGTACGACAGGGGTCGTCACTGAAGCTTTCTTT.

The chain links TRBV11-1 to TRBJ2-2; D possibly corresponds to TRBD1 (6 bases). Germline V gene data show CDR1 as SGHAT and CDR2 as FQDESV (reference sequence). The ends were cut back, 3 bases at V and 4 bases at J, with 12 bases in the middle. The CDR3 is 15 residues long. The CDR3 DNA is TGTGCCAGCAGCTTTACACAGGGTGGCACCGGGGAGCTGTTTTTT. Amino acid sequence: CASSFTQGGTGELFF.

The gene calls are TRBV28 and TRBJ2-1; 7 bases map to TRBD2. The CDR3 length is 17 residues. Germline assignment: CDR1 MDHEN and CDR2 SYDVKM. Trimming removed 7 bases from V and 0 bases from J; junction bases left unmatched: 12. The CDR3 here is CASKSRGRAPSYNEQFF. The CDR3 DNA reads TGTGCCAGCAAATCCCGAGGGAGGGCCCCCTCCTACAATGAGCAGTTCTTC.

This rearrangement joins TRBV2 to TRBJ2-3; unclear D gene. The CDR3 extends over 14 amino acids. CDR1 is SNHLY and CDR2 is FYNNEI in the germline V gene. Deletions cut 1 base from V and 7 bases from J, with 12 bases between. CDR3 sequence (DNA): TGTGCCAGCAGTGAAGTACCTCAGTTGAATACGCAGTATTTT. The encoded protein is CASSEVPQLNTQYF.

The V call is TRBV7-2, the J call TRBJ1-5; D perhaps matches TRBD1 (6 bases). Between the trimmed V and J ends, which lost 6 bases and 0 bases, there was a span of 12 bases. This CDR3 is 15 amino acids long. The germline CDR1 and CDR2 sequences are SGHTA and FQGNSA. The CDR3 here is CASREQGSSNQPQHF. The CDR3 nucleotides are TGTGCCAGCAGGGAGCAGGGGAGTAGCAATCAGCCCCAGCATTTT.

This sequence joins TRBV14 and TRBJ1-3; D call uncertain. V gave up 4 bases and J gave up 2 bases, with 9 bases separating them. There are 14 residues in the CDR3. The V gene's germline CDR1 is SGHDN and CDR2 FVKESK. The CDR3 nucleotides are TGTGCCAGCAGCCCGGCCGGGGCTGGAAACACCATATATTTT. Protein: CASSPAGAGNTIYF.

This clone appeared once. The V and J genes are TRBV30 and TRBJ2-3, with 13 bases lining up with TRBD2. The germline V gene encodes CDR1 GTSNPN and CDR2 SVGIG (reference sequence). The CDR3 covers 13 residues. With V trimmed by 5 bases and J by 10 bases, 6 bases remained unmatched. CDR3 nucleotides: TGTGCCTGGGGACTAGCGGGAGAGGCCGCGCAGTATTTT. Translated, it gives CAWGLAGEAAQYF.

The CDR3 DNA follows: TGTGCCAGCAACCCAGGCGGGGGGTTGACAGAGACCCAGTACTTC. Its translation: CASNPGGGLTETQYF. The chain links TRBV5-4 to TRBJ2-5; 8 bases align to TRBD2. Trimming at V came to 6 bases and at J to 4 bases, leaving 11 bases not matched to a gene. The CDR3 totals 15 residues. Germline lookup yields CDR1 SGHNT and CDR2 YYREEE (reference sequence). Variable domain in full (rest from reference TRBV5-4 and TRBJ2-5): ETGVTQSPTHLIKTRGQQVTLRCSSQSGHNTVSWYQQALGQGPQFIFQYYREEENGRGNFPPRFSGLQFPNYSSELNVNALELDDSALYLCASNPGGGLTETQYFGPGTRLLVL.

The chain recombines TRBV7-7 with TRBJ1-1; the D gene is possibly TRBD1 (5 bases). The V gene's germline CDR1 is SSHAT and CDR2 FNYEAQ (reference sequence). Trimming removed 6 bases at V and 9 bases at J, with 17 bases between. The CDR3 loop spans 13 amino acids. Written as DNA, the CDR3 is TGTGCCAGCAGTCTTCGACAAGGGACGAAAGCTTTCTTT. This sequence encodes CASSLRQGTKAFF.

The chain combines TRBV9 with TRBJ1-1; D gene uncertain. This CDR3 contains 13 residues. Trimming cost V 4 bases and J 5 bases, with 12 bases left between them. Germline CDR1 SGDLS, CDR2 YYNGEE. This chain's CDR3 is CASSRRVETEAFF. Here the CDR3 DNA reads TGTGCCAGCAGCCGACGGGTTGAGACTGAAGCTTTCTTT. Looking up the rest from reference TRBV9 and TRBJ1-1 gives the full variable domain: DSGVTQTPKHLITATGQRVTLRCSPRSGDLSVYWYQQSLDQGLQFLIQYYNGEERAKGNILERFSAQQFPDLHSELNLSSLELGDSALYFCASSRRVETEAFFGQGTRLTVV.

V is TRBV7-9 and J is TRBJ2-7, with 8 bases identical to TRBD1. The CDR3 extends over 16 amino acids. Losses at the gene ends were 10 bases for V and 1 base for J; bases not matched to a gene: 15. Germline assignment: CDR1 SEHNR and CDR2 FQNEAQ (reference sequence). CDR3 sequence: CATAPRGQGVSYEQYF. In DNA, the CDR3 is TGTGCCACCGCCCCCAGGGGGCAGGGGGTTTCCTACGAGCAGTACTTC.

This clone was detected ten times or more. The CDR3 loop is CASSSLAGGGDTQYF. Here the CDR3 DNA reads TGTGCCAGCAGTTCACTAGCGGGTGGGGGAGATACGCAGTATTTT. This chain links TRBV28 with TRBJ2-3; 9 bases are shared with TRBD2. V dropped 4 bases and J dropped 5; count of bases not matched to a gene: 7. Germline loops: CDR1 MDHEN, CDR2 SYDVKM. The CDR3 is made up of 15 amino acids.

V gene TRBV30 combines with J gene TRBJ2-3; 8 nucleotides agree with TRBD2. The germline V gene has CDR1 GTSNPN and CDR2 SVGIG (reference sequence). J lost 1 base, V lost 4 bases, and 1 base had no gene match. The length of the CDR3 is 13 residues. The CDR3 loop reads CAWTGGGTDTQYF. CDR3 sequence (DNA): TGTGCCTGGACGGGGGGGGGCACAGATACGCAGTATTTT.

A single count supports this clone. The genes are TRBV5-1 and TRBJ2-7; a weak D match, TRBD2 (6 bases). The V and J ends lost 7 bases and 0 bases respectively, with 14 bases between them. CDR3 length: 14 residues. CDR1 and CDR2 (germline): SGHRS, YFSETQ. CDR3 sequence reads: CASRGTWSSYEQYF. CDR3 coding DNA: TGCGCCAGCCGTGGGACTTGGAGCTCCTACGAGCAGTACTTC.

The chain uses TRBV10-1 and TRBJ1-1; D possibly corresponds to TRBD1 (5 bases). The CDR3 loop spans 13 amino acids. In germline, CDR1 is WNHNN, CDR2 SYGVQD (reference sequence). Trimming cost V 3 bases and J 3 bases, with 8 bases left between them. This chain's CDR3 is CASSEQEDTEAFF. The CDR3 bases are TGCGCCAGCAGTGAACAGGAGGACACTGAAGCTTTCTTT.

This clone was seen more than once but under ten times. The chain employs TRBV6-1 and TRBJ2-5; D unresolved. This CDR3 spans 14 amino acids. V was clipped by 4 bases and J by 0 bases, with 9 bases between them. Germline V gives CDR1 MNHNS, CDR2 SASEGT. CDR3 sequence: CASSAGPYQETQYF. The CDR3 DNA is TGTGCCAGCAGTGCTGGACCGTACCAAGAGACCCAGTACTTC.

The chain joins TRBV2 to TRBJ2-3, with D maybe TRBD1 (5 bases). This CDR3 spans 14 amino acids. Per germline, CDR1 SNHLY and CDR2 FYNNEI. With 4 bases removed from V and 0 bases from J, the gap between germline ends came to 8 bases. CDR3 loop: CASSVGHSTDTQYF. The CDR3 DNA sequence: TGTGCCAGCAGTGTTGGACATAGCACAGATACGCAGTATTTT.

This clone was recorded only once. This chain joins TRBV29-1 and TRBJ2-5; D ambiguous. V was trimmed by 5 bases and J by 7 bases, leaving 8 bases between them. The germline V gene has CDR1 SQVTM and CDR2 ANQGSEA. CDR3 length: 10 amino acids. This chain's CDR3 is CSVPGPTQYF. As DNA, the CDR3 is TGCAGCGTTCCAGGCCCGACCCAGTACTTC.

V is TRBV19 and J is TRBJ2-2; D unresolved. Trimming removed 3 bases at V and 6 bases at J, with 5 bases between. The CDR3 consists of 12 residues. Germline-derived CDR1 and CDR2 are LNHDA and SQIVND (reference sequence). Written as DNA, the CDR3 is TGTGCCAGTAGTATGGTTTCCGGGGAGCTGTTTTTT. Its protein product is CASSMVSGELFF.